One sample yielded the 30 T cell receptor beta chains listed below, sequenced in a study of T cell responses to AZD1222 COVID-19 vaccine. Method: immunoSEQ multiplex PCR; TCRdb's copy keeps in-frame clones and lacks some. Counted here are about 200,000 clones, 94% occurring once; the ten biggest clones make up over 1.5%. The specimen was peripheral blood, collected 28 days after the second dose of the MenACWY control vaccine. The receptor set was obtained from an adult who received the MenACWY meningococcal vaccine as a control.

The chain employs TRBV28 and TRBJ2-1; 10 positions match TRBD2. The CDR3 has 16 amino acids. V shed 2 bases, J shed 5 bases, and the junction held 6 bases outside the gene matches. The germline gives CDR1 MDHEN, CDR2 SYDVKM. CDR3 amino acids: CASSLLAGDFDNEQFF. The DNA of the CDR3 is TGTGCCAGCAGTTTACTAGCGGGGGACTTCGACAATGAGCAGTTCTTC. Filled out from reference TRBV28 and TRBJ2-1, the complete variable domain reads DVKVTQSSRYLVKRTGEKVFLECVQDMDHENMFWYRQDPGLGLRLIYFSYDVKMKEKGDIPEGYSVSREKKERFSLILESASTNQTSMYLCASSLLAGDFDNEQFFGPGTRLTVL.

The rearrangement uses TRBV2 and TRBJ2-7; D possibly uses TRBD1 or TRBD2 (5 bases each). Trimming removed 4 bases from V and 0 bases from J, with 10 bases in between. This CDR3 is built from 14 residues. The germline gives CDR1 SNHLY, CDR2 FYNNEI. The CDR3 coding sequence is TGTGCCAGCAGTGGTTGGGACGGCTCCTACGAGCAGTACTTC. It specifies CASSGWDGSYEQYF.

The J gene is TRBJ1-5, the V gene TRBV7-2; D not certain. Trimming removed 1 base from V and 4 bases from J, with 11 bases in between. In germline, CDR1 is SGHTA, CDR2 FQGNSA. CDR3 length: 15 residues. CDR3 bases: TGTGCCAGCAGCTTAGTGGGCGAGACTAATCAGCCCCAGCATTTT. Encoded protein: CASSLVGETNQPQHF. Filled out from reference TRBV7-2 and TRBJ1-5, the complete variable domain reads GAGVSQSPSNKVTEKGKDVELRCDPISGHTALYWYRQSLGQGLEFLIYFQGNSAPDKSGLPSDRFSAERTGGSVSTLTIQRTQQEDSAVYLCASSLVGETNQPQHFGDGTRLSIL.

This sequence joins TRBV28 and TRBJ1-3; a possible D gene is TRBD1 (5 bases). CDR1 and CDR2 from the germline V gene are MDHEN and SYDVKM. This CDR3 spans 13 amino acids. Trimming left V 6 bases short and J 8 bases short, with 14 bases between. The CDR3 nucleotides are TGTGCCAGCAGGGGGCGTATTGGGGACACCATATATTTT. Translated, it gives CASRGRIGDTIYF.

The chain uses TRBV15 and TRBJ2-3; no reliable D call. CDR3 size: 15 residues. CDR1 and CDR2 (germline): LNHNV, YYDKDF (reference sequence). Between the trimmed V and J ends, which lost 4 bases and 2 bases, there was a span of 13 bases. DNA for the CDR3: TGTGCCACCAGCATTTCTTCTAGATTCACAGATACGCAGTATTTT. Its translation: CATSISSRFTDTQYF.

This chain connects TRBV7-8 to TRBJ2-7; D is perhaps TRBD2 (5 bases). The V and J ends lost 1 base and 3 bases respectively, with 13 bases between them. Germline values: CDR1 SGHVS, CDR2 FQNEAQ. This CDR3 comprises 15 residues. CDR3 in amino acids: CASSLGLERNYEQYF. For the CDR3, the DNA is TGTGCCAGCAGCTTAGGATTAGAGCGGAACTACGAGCAGTACTTC.

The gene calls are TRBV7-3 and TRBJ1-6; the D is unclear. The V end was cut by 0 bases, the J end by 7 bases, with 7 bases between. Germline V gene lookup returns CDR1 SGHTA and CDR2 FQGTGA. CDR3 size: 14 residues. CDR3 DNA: TGTGCCAGCAGCTTAACCCTAAAAAATTCACCCCTCCACTTT. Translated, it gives CASSLTLKNSPLHF.

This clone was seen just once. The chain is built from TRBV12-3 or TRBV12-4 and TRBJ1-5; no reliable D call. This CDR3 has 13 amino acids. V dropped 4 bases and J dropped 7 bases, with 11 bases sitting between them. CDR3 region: CASSSLSGQPQHF. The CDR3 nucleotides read TGTGCCAGCAGTTCATTGTCCGGACAGCCCCAGCATTTT.

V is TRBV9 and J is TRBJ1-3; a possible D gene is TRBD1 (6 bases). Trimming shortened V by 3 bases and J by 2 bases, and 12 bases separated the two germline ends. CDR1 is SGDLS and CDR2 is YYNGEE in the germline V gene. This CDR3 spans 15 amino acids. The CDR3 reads CASSGHGTTGNTIYF. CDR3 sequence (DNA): TGTGCCAGCAGCGGACACGGGACAACTGGAAACACCATATATTTT.

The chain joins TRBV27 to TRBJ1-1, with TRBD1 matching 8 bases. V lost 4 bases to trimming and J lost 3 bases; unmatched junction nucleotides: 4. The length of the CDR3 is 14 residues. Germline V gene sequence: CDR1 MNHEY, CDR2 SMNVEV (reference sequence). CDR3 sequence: CASSSKDRDTEAFF. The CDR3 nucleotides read TGTGCCAGCAGTTCCAAGGACAGGGACACTGAAGCTTTCTTT.

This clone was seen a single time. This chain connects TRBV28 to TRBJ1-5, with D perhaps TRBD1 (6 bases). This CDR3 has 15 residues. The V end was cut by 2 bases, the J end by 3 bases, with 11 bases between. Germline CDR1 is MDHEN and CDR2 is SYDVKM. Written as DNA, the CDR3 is TGTGCCAGCAGTTTACGGACAGCGAACAATCAGCCCCAGCATTTT. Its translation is CASSLRTANNQPQHF.

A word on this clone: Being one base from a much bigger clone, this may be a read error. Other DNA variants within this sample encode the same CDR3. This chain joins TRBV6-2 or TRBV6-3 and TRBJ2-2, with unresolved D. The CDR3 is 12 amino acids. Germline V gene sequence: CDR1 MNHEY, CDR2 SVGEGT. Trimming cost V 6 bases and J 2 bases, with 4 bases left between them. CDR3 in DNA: TGTGCCAGCAGCAGCAACACCGGGGAGCTGTTTTTT. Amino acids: CASSSNTGELFF.

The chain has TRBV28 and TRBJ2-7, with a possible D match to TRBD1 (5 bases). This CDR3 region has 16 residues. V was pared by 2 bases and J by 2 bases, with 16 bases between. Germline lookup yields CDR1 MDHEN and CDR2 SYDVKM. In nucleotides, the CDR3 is TGTGCCAGCAGTTTAACCGCGGCAGGGTCGACCTACGAGCAGTACTTC. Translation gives CASSLTAAGSTYEQYF.

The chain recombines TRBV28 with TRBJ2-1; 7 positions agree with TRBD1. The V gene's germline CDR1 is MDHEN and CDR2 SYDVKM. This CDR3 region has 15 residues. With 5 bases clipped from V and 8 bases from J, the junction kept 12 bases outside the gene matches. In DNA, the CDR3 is TGTGCCAGCAGTAACTCCGTCCGACAGGGCCATGAGCAGTTCTTC. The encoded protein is CASSNSVRQGHEQFF.

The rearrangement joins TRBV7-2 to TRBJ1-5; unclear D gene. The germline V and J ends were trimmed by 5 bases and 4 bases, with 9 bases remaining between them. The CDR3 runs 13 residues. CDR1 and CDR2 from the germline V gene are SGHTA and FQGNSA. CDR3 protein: CASSPLQNQPQHF. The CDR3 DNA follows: TGTGCCAGCAGCCCCCTCCAAAATCAGCCCCAGCATTTT.

The CDR3 region is CASSLTPGQGGFGYGYTF. As DNA, the CDR3 is TGTGCCAGCAGCTTAACGCCGGGACAGGGTGGCTTCGGCTATGGCTACACCTTC. The rearrangement uses TRBV7-3 and TRBJ1-2; 9 bases are shared with TRBD1. Germline V gene data show CDR1 as SGHTA and CDR2 as FQGTGA. V dropped 0 bases and J dropped 4; count of bases not matched to a gene: 12. The CDR3 spans 18 residues.

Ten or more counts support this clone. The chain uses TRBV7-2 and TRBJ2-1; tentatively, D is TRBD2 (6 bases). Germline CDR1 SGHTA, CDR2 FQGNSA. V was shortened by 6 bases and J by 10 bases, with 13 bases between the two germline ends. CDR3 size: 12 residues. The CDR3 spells CASRQLGGEQFF. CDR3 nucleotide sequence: TGTGCCAGCAGACAACTTGGGGGGGAGCAGTTCTTC.

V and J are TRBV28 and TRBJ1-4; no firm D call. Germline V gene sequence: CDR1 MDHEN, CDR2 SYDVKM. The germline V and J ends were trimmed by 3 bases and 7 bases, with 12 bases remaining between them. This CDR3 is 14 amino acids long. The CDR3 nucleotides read TGTGCCAGCAGTTTCGGTCCGGAGGGTGAAAAACTGTTTTTT. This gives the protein CASSFGPEGEKLFF.

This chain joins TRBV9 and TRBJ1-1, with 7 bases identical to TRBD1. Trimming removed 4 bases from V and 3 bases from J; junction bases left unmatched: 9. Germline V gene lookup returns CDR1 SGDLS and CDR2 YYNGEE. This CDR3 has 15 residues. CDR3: CASSPAGTVDTEAFF. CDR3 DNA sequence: TGTGCCAGCAGCCCAGCCGGGACAGTGGACACTGAAGCTTTCTTT.

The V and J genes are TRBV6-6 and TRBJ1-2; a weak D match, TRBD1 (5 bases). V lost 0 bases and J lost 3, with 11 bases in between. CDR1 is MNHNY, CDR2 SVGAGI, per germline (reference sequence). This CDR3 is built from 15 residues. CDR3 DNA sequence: TGTGCCAGCAGTTACTCGATGGGGCGCCACTATGGCTACACCTTC. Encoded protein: CASSYSMGRHYGYTF.

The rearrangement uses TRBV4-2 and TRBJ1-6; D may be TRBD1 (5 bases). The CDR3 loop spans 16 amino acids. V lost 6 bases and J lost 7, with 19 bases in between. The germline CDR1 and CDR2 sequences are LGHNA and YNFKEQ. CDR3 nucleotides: TGTGCCAGCAGGTTCCGGGACGGGAAAGTGAATTCACCCCTCCACTTT. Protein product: CASRFRDGKVNSPLHF.

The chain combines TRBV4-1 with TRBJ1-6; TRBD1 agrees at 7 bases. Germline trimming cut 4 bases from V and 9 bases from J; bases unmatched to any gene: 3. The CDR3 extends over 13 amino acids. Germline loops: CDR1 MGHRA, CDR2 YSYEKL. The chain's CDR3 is CASSPPGGSPLHF. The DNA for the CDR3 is TGCGCCAGCAGCCCACCAGGGGGTTCACCCCTCCACTTT.

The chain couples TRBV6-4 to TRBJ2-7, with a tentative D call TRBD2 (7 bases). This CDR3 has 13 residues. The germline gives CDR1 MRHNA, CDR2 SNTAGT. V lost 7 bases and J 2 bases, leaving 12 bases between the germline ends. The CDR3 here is CASKMGGPYEQYF. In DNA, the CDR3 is TGTGCCAGCAAGATGGGGGGGCCCTACGAGCAGTACTTC.

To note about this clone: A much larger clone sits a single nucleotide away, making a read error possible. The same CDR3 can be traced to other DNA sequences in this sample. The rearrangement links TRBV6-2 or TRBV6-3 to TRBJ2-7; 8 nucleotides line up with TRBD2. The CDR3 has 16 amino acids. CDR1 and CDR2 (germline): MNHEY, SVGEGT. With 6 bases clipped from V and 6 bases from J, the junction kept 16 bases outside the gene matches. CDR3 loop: CASSSGLAGPPVEQYF. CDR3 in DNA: TGTGCCAGCAGCTCTGGGCTAGCGGGCCCTCCGGTCGAGCAGTACTTC.

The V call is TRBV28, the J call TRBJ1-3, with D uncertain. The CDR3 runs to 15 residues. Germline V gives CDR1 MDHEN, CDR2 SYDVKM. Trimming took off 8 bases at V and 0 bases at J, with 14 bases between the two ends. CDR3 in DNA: TGTGCCAGCCAAGGGTTGGGAGTCTCTGGAAACACCATATATTTT. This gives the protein CASQGLGVSGNTIYF.

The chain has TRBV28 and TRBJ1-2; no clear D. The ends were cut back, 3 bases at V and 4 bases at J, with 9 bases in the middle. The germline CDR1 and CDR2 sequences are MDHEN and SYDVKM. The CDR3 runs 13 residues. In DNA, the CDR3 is TGTGCCAGCAGTTTGGAACAGTTCTATGGCTACACCTTC. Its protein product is CASSLEQFYGYTF.

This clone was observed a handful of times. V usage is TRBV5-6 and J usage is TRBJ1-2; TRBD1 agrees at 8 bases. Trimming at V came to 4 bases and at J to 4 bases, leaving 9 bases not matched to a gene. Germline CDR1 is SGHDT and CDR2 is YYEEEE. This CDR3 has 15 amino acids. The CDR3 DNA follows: TGTGCCAGCAGCATAGGGGACAGGCGGCCCTATGGCTACACCTTC. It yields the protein CASSIGDRRPYGYTF.

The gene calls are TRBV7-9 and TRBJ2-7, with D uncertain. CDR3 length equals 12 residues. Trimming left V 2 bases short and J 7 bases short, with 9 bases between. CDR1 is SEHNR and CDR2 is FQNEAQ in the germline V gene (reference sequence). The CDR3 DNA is TGTGCCAGCAGCTTAACAAACGAGGAGCAGTACTTC. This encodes CASSLTNEEQYF.

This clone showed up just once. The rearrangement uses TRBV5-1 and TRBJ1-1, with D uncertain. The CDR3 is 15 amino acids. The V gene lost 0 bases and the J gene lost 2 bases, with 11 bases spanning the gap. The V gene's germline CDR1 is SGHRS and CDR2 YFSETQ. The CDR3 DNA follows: TGCGCCAGCAGCTTGGCTGGGCTACTCAACACTGAAGCTTTCTTT. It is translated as CASSLAGLLNTEAFF.

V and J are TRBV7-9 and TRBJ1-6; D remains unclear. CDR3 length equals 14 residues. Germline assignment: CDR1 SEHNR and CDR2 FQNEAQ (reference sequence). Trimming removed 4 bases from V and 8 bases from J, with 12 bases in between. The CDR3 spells CASSWSGDDSPLHF. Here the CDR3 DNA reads TGTGCCAGCAGCTGGTCCGGGGATGATTCACCCCTCCACTTT.